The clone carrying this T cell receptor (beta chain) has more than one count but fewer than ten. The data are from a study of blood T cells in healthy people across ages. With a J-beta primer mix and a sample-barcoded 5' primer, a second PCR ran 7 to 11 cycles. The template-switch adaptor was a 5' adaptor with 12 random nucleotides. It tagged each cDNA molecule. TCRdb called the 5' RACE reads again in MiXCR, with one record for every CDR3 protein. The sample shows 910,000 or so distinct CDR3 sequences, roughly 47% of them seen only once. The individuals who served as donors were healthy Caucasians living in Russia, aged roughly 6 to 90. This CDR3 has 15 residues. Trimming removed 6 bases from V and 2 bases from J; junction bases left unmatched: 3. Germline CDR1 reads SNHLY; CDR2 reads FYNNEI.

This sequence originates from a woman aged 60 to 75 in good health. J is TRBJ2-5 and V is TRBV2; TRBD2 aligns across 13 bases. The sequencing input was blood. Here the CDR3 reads CASRGGLAGQETQYF. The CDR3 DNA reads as TGTGCCAGCAGAGGGGGACTAGCGGGACAAGAGACCCAGTACTTC.